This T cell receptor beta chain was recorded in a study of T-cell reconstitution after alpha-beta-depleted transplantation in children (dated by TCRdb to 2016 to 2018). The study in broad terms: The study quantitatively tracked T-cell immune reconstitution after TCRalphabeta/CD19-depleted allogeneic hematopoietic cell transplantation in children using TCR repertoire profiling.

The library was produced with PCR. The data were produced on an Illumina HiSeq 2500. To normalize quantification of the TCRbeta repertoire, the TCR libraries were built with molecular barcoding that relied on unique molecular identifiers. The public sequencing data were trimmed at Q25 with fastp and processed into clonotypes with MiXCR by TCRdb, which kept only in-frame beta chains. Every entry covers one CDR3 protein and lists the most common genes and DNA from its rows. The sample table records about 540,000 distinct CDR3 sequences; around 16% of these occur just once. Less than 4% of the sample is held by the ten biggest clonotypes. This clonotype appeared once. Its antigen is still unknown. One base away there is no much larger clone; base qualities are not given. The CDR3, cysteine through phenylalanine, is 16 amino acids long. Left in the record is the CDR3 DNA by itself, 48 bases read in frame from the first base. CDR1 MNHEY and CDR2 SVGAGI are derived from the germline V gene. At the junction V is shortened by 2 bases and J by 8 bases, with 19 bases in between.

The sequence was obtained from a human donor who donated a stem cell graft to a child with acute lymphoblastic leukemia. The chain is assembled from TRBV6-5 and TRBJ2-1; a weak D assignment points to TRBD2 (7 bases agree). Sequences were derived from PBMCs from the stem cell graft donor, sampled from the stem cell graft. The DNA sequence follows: TGTGCCAGCAGTTACAGGGCGAGGGGGGGTAGGGATGAGCAGTTCTTC. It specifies CASSYRARGGRDEQFF.